The 30 T cell receptor beta chains presented below share a single source sample, sequenced in a study of T cells after yellow fever vaccination. TCRdb analysed the 5' RACE reads with MiXCR anew, one entry per CDR3 protein. The sample includes around 140,000 distinct CDR3 sequences, 7.7% of them seen just once. This specimen consisted of CD4+ T cells sorted from PBMCs, obtained 5 days after the yellow fever booster vaccination. These receptors were collected from a man aged 30-40 years who received the YFV17D yellow fever vaccine.

This clonotype was seen ten or more times. The V gene is TRBV20-1, the J gene TRBJ1-5; perhaps TRBD1 as D (6 bases). The CDR3 runs 14 residues. Germline CDR1 is DFQATT and CDR2 is SNEGSKA (reference sequence). The V gene lost 6 bases and the J gene lost 4 bases, with 16 bases spanning the gap. DNA of the CDR3: TGCAGTGCAAAGGGGGGCCACCCGAATCAGCCCCAGCATTTT. As protein: CSAKGGHPNQPQHF.

At least ten counts were recorded for this clonotype. The chain carries TRBV5-1 and TRBJ2-5, with D unresolved. V lost 5 bases, J lost 2 bases, and 10 bases lay in between. CDR3 length: 13 amino acids. Germline loops: CDR1 SGHRS, CDR2 YFSETQ. For the CDR3, the DNA is TGCGCCAGCAGACCAGCGACACAAGAGACCCAGTACTTC. Its protein product is CASRPATQETQYF.

The chain joins TRBV7-2 to TRBJ2-1, with D perhaps being TRBD1 or TRBD2 (6 bases each). Trimming took off 7 bases at V and 8 bases at J, with 15 bases between the two ends. Germline V gene lookup returns CDR1 SGHTA and CDR2 FQGNSA. CDR3 length: 13 residues. CDR3 sequence: CASTQGGAYEQFF. The DNA for the CDR3 is TGTGCCAGCACACAGGGCGGGGCGTATGAGCAGTTCTTC.

This clonotype was detected ten times or more. This sequence joins TRBV27 and TRBJ2-5, with TRBD1 as a possible D gene (5 bases). The germline V and J ends were trimmed by 3 bases and 5 bases, with 16 bases remaining between them. CDR1 and CDR2 from the germline V gene are MNHEY and SMNVEV (reference sequence). The CDR3 has 15 residues. The CDR3 coding sequence is TGTGCCAGCAGTTTGGGGCCCTCGGGCTGGGAGACCCAGTACTTC. This codes for CASSLGPSGWETQYF.

This clonotype appeared many times. The J gene is TRBJ2-7, the V gene TRBV20-1; TRBD1 matches 9 bases. V lost 1 base, J lost 0 bases, and 1 base stayed unmatched. Germline CDR1 reads DFQATT; CDR2 reads SNEGSKA (reference sequence). The CDR3 covers 14 residues. The CDR3 spells CSARGQGGSYEQYF. CDR3 nucleotide sequence: TGCAGTGCTAGAGGACAGGGGGGCTCCTACGAGCAGTACTTC.

Ten or more counts support this clonotype. The chain has TRBV7-8 and TRBJ1-4; 8 nucleotides agree with TRBD1. J was trimmed by 4 bases and V by 1 base; bases with no gene match: 5. Germline V gene data show CDR1 as SGHVS and CDR2 as FQNEAQ. This CDR3 region has 16 residues. This CDR3 reads CASSLGSGQGNEKLFF. The CDR3 nucleotides read TGTGCCAGCAGCTTAGGGTCAGGACAGGGTAATGAAAAACTGTTTTTT.

This clonotype was seen at least ten times. This sequence joins TRBV20-1 and TRBJ2-7; no clear D. Germline CDR1 is DFQATT and CDR2 is SNEGSKA (reference sequence). CDR3 length equals 13 residues. The V end lost 1 base, the J end lost 2 bases, and 9 bases lay between the germline ends. The CDR3 DNA is TGCAGTGCTAGAGGAGTTAATCCCTACGAGCAGTACTTC. This sequence encodes CSARGVNPYEQYF.

This clonotype was seen many times. V gene TRBV20-1 combines with J gene TRBJ2-5, with D possibly matching TRBD2 (7 bases). CDR1 is DFQATT and CDR2 is SNEGSKA in the germline V gene (reference sequence). V dropped 3 bases and J dropped 5 bases, with 19 bases sitting between them. The CDR3 sequence is 15 residues long. The chain's CDR3 is CSARARGGGSETQYF. The CDR3 DNA is TGCAGTGCTAGGGCTCGGGGAGGGGGTAGTGAGACCCAGTACTTC.

The chain uses TRBV19 and TRBJ1-1; TRBD1 matches 8 bases. Trimming removed 4 bases from V and 3 bases from J; junction bases left unmatched: 7. Germline V gene lookup returns CDR1 LNHDA and CDR2 SQIVND (reference sequence). This CDR3 has 15 amino acids. The CDR3 is CASSKRTGRDTEAFF. CDR3 in DNA: TGTGCCAGTAGTAAGAGGACAGGGCGGGACACTGAAGCTTTCTTT. Looking up the rest from reference TRBV19 and TRBJ1-1 gives the full variable domain: DGGITQSPKYLFRKEGQNVTLSCEQNLNHDAMYWYRQDPGQGLRLIYYSQIVNDFQKGDIAEGYSVSREKKESFPLTVTSAQKNPTAFYLCASSKRTGRDTEAFFGQGTRLTVV.

This clonotype was counted ten times or more. The chain is built from TRBV20-1 and TRBJ1-1; D is perhaps TRBD1 (5 bases). The V gene's germline CDR1 is DFQATT and CDR2 SNEGSKA (reference sequence). V was trimmed by 7 bases and J by 8 bases, leaving 20 bases between them. The CDR3 runs 13 residues. The CDR3 sequence is CSGLYSRDGEAFF. The DNA of the CDR3 is TGCAGTGGCCTATACTCCCGGGACGGAGAAGCTTTCTTT.

There are many counts of this clonotype. V and J are TRBV12-3 or TRBV12-4 and TRBJ2-1, with D possibly being TRBD2 (6 bases). This CDR3 has 13 amino acids. V lost 10 bases to trimming and J lost 4 bases, with 14 bases between them. The DNA of the CDR3 is TGTGCCACACGGAGGGACGGTTACAATGAGCAGTTCTTC. Translation: CATRRDGYNEQFF.

At least ten counts were recorded for this clonotype. The chain recombines TRBV20-1 with TRBJ2-7; TRBD2 is a possible D gene (5 bases). With 3 bases removed from V and 11 bases from J, the gap between germline ends came to 20 bases. The CDR3 runs to 13 residues. Germline V gene sequence: CDR1 DFQATT, CDR2 SNEGSKA (reference sequence). CDR3 coding DNA: TGCAGTGCTAGTGGTCCGGGTAGTCGGGAAGAGTACTTC. This sequence encodes CSASGPGSREEYF.

This clonotype was found many times. The chain links TRBV12-3 or TRBV12-4 to TRBJ2-6, with a weak D call TRBD1 (6 bases). This CDR3 is 15 amino acids long. V was clipped by 5 bases and J by 2 bases, with 10 bases between them. The CDR3 DNA is TGTGCCAGCAGTAGCACAGGGACTGGGGCCAACGTCCTGACTTTC. Protein: CASSSTGTGANVLTF.

This clonotype was seen repeatedly, ten times or more. V is TRBV19 and J is TRBJ1-5; D is possibly TRBD1 (5 bases). Germline-derived CDR1 and CDR2 are LNHDA and SQIVND (reference sequence). This CDR3 contains 12 residues. CDR3 sequence reads: CAAGKLGQPQHF. CDR3 DNA sequence: TGTGCAGCAGGGAAATTAGGCCAGCCCCAGCATTTT.

Many counts were recorded for this clonotype. The chain joins TRBV5-6 to TRBJ2-5, with 10 positions matching TRBD1. CDR1 and CDR2 (germline): SGHDT, YYEEEE. V shed 5 bases, J shed 5 bases, and the junction held 6 bases outside the gene matches. This CDR3 comprises 14 residues. Here the CDR3 DNA reads TGTGCCAGCAGTCGGGGACAGGGGAGTGAGACCCAGTACTTC. Protein product: CASSRGQGSETQYF.

This clonotype has at least ten counts. The rearrangement joins TRBV20-1 to TRBJ1-3; 7 bases map to TRBD1. Germline trimming cut 0 bases from V and 2 bases from J; bases unmatched to any gene: 4. Germline V gene sequence: CDR1 DFQATT, CDR2 SNEGSKA (reference sequence). The CDR3 extends over 15 amino acids. CDR3 region: CSARDPGTAGNTIYF. CDR3 sequence (DNA): TGCAGTGCTAGAGATCCCGGGACAGCTGGAAACACCATATATTTT.

This clonotype was seen at least ten times. This chain uses TRBV20-1 with TRBJ2-7; 7 bases are shared with TRBD1. Germline CDR1 reads DFQATT; CDR2 reads SNEGSKA (reference sequence). V was clipped by 0 bases and J by 4 bases; unmatched bases: 9. This CDR3 region has 15 residues. CDR3 loop: CSARDPARGMYEQYF. The CDR3 nucleotides read TGCAGTGCTAGAGATCCGGCCAGGGGGATGTACGAGCAGTACTTC.

This clonotype came up many times. J is TRBJ2-1 and V is TRBV25-1; 9 bases agree with TRBD2. Looked up from germline, CDR1 is MGHDK and CDR2 is SYGVNS. J was trimmed by 5 bases and V by 10 bases; bases with no gene match: 9. The CDR3 is made up of 14 amino acids. CDR3 coding DNA: TGTGCCACAGCGGCAAGCGGGAGGCACAATGAGCAGTTCTTC. Translation: CATAASGRHNEQFF.

This chain links TRBV3-1 with TRBJ2-2, with 8 bases that match TRBD2. Germline loops: CDR1 LGHDT, CDR2 YNNKEL (reference sequence). V dropped 2 bases and J dropped 6; count of bases not matched to a gene: 5. The CDR3 is made up of 15 amino acids. The CDR3 coding sequence is TGTGCCAGCAGCCAACAGGGACTAGTCTCCGGGGAGCTGTTTTTT. Translated, it gives CASSQQGLVSGELFF.

In its sample, this clonotype was seen many times. The chain uses TRBV27 and TRBJ2-4, with no clear D. This CDR3 is 13 amino acids long. Germline loops: CDR1 MNHEY, CDR2 SMNVEV (reference sequence). Trimming took 5 bases from V and 1 from J, leaving 6 bases between them. CDR3 sequence: CASSPQAKNIQYF. CDR3 nucleotide sequence: TGTGCCAGCAGTCCCCAGGCCAAAAACATTCAGTACTTC.

The table lists this clonotype with many counts. The chain is built from TRBV28 and TRBJ2-2, with D unresolved. CDR1 is MDHEN, CDR2 SYDVKM, per germline. Trimming took off 1 base at V and 3 bases at J, with 0 bases between the two ends. The CDR3 covers 12 residues. The CDR3 here is CASSLYTGELFF. CDR3 bases: TGTGCCAGCAGTTTATACACCGGGGAGCTGTTTTTT.

This clonotype was observed many times. The V and J genes are TRBV5-5 and TRBJ2-1; D might be TRBD1 (5 bases). In germline, CDR1 is SGHKS, CDR2 YYEKEE (reference sequence). This CDR3 comprises 14 residues. The ends were cut back, 4 bases at V and 6 bases at J, with 14 bases in the middle. The CDR3 sequence: CASSLLQASNEQFF. CDR3 sequence (DNA): TGTGCCAGCAGCCTCCTACAGGCGAGCAATGAGCAGTTCTTC.

Ten or more counts support this clonotype. The chain carries TRBV20-1 and TRBJ2-7; 9 nucleotides agree with TRBD1. CDR1 and CDR2 (germline): DFQATT, SNEGSKA (reference sequence). This CDR3 region has 16 residues. With 7 bases clipped from V and 5 bases from J, the junction kept 18 bases outside the gene matches. CDR3 nucleotides: TGCAGTGTCCTCTCCCAGGCCGGGACAGGGCAAAACGAGCAGTACTTC. Translated: CSVLSQAGTGQNEQYF.

The sample holds many counts of this clonotype. V gene TRBV25-1 combines with J gene TRBJ2-5; D is unclear. V was cut by 6 bases and J by 7 bases, with 9 bases left in between. Germline V gene lookup returns CDR1 MGHDK and CDR2 SYGVNS. This CDR3 is built from 11 residues. In DNA form, the CDR3 reads TGTGCCAGCAGGGAGACTGGGACCCAGTACTTC. This gives the protein CASRETGTQYF.

In its sample, this clonotype was seen many times. The genes are TRBV5-5 and TRBJ2-1, with D tentatively TRBD1 (7 bases). V was shortened by 4 bases and J by 3 bases, with 14 bases between the two germline ends. The CDR3 length is 15 residues. From germline, CDR1 is SGHKS and CDR2 YYEKEE (reference sequence). The CDR3 region has the DNA TGTGCCAGCAGCCTGTCCAGGGGGGACTACAATGAGCAGTTCTTC. As protein: CASSLSRGDYNEQFF. The variable domain in full, completed from reference TRBV5-5 and TRBJ2-1, reads DAGVTQSPTHLIKTRGQQVTLRCSPISGHKSVSWYQQVLGQGPQFIFQYYEKEERGRGNFPDRFSARQFPNYSSELNVNALLLGDSALYLCASSLSRGDYNEQFFGPGTRLTVL.

At least ten counts were recorded for this clonotype. V gene TRBV28 combines with J gene TRBJ2-1; D possibly matches TRBD1 or TRBD2 (6 bases each). Per the germline V gene, CDR1 is MDHEN and CDR2 is SYDVKM. The CDR3 consists of 16 residues. Deletions cut 10 bases from V and 2 bases from J, with 21 bases between. Here the CDR3 DNA reads TGTGCCACTTTGGGGGGCGGAGCACGAACCTACAATGAGCAGTTCTTC. Translated: CATLGGGARTYNEQFF.

The genes are TRBV28 and TRBJ2-3; D is ambiguous. The CDR3 has 12 residues. Germline values: CDR1 MDHEN, CDR2 SYDVKM. V lost 5 bases, J lost 2 bases, and 5 bases lay in between. The CDR3 region is CASSGNTDTQYF. For the CDR3, the DNA is TGTGCCAGCAGTGGTAACACAGATACGCAGTATTTT.

The rearrangement uses TRBV20-1 and TRBJ2-5, with unresolved D. This CDR3 spans 13 amino acids. Trimming removed 5 bases from V and 2 bases from J, with 12 bases in between. Germline V gene lookup returns CDR1 DFQATT and CDR2 SNEGSKA (reference sequence). The CDR3: CSALQTPQETQYF. The CDR3, as DNA: TGCAGTGCTCTACAGACACCGCAAGAGACCCAGTACTTC.

The chain is built from TRBV5-1 and TRBJ1-4, with TRBD1 identical over 8 bases. J was trimmed by 6 bases and V by 6 bases; bases with no gene match: 10. Per germline, CDR1 SGHRS and CDR2 YFSETQ. The CDR3 sequence is 15 residues long. CDR3 nucleotide sequence: TGCGCCAGCAAGTCAGGGGGCCGGAAAGATGAAAAACTGTTTTTT. Its translation: CASKSGGRKDEKLFF.

At least ten counts were recorded for this clonotype. The chain has TRBV3-1 and TRBJ2-2; TRBD2 matches 14 bases. From germline, CDR1 is LGHDT and CDR2 YNNKEL (reference sequence). The CDR3 has 17 amino acids. With V trimmed by 4 bases and J by 4 bases, 5 bases remained unmatched. The CDR3 DNA follows: TGTGCCAGCAGCCCCGGGACTAGCGGGAGTTTCACCGGGGAGCTGTTTTTT. It is translated as CASSPGTSGSFTGELFF.